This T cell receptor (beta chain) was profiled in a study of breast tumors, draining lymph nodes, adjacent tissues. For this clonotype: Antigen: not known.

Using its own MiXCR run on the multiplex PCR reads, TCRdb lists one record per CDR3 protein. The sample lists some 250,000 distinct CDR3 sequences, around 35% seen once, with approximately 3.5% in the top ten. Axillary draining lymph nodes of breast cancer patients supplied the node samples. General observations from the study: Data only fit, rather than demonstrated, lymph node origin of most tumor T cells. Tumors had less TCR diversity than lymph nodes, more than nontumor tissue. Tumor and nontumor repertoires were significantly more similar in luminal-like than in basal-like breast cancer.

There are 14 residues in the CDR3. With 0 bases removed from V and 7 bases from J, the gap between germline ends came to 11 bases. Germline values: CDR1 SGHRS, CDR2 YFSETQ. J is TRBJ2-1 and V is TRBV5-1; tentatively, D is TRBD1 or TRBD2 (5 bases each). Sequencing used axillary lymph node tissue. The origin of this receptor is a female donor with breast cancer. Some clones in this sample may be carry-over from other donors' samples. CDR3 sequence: CASSLGDVWNEQFF. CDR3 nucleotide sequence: TGCGCCAGCAGCTTGGGGGACGTCTGGAATGAGCAGTTCTTC.